The present T cell receptor (beta chain) was sequenced within a study of cytomegalovirus exposure and HLA in healthy donors. Findings and caveats of the study: It emerged from a later analysis that several of the most significant clusters appeared to be linked to common viral pathogens. Prior analysis indicated that the majority of TCR beta V segments exhibited productivity approximately 90% or approximately 30% of the time. As a later analysis revealed, most CMV-associated TCR beta chains appeared HLA-restricted. It was reported in a later analysis that an Asian-associated ancestry cluster showed fewer N-insertions than the approximately 700-donor mean.

Amplification used 60 Vbeta primers and 13 Jbeta primers. Measured with immunoSEQ multiplex PCR; TCRdb has only the in-frame clones, and not every one. The profile shows under 85,000 clones, about four fifths of them singletons. In regard to this clone: Its specificity is unknown.

Between the trimmed V and J ends, which lost 3 bases and 15 bases, there was a span of 14 bases. The CDR3 totals 12 residues. Germline CDR1 and CDR2: MNHNS and SASEGT. This rearrangement joins TRBV6-1 to TRBJ1-4; D is uncertain. The sequencing sample was made of PBMCs. The clonotype originates from a man aged 40-49 years in good health and CMV-seronegative. CDR3 residues: CASSENLKELFF. As DNA, the CDR3 is TGTGCCAGCAGTGAGAACCTAAAAGAGTTGTTTTTT.